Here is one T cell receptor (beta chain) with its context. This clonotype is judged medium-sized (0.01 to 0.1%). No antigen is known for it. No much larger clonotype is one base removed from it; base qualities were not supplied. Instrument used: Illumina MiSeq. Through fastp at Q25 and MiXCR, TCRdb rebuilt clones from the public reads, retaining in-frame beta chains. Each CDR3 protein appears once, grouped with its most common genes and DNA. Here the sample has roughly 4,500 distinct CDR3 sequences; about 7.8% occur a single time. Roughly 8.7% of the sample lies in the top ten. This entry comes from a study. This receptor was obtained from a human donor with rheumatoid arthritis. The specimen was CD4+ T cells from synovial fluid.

The CDR3 reads as follows: CASSTLGLAVETQYF. The nucleotides are TGTGCCAGCAGTACGTTGGGACTAGCCGTTGAGACCCAGTACTTC. The chain joins TRBV27 to TRBJ2-5; 9 bases in the middle match TRBD2. Reading the germline V gene (reference sequence) gives CDR1 MNHEY and CDR2 SMNVEV. The CDR3 measures 15 amino acids from cysteine to phenylalanine. Only the CDR3 region is kept as DNA, spanning 45 bases read in frame from base 1. Relative to germline, V is missing 5 bases and J is missing 5 bases, with 9 bases of the junction outside any gene match.